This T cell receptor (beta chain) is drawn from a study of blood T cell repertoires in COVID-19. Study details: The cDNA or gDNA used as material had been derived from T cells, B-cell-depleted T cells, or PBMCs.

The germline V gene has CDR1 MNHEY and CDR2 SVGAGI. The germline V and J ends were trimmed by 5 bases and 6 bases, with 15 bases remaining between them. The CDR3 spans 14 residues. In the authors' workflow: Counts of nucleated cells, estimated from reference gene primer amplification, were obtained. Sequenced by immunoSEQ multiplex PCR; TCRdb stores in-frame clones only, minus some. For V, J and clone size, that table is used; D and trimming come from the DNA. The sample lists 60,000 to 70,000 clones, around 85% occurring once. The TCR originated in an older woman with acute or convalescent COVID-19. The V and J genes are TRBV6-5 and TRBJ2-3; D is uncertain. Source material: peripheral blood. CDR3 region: CASSPTSLLDTQYF. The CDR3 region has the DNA TGTGCCAGCAGTCCTACTTCGCTATTGGATACGCAGTATTTT.